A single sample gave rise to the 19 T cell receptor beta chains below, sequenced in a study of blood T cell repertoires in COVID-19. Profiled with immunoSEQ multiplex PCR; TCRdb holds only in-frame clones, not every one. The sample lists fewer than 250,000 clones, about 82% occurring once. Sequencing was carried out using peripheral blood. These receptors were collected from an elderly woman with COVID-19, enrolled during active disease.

The CDR3 region has the DNA TGTGCCAGCAGTTTTTTCATCGCTAGCGGAAGCACAGATACGCAGTATTTT. It encodes CASSFFIASGSTDTQYF. This chain links TRBV27 with TRBJ2-3; 7 nucleotides agree with TRBD2. The CDR3 runs to 17 residues. J lost 0 bases, V lost 3 bases, and 9 bases had no gene match. Germline lookup yields CDR1 MNHEY and CDR2 SMNVEV (reference sequence).

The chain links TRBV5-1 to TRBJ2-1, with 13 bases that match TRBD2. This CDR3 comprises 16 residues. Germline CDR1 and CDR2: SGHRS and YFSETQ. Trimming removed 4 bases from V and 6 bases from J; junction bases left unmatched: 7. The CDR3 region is CASSPGTSGDFNEQFF. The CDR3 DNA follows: TGCGCCAGCAGCCCCGGGACTAGCGGGGACTTCAATGAGCAGTTCTTC.

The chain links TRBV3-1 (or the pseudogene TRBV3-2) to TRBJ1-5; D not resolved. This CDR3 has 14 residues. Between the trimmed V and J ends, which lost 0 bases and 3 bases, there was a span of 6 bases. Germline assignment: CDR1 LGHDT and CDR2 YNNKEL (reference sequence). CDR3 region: CASSQDTTNQPQHF. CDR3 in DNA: TGTGCCAGCAGCCAAGACACAACCAATCAGCCCCAGCATTTT.

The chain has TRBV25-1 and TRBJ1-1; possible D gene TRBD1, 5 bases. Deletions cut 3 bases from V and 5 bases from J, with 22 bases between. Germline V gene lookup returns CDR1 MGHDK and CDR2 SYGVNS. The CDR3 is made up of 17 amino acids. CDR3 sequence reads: CASSDSPGGPSRTEAFF. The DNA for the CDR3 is TGTGCCAGCAGTGACTCCCCCGGGGGACCGTCGCGGACTGAAGCTTTCTTT.

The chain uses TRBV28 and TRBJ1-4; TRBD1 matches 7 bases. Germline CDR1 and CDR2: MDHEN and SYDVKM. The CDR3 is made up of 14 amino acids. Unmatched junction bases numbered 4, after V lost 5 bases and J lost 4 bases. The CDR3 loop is CASSQGGVNEKLFF. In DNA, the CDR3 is TGTGCCAGCAGTCAGGGGGGAGTTAATGAAAAACTGTTTTTT.

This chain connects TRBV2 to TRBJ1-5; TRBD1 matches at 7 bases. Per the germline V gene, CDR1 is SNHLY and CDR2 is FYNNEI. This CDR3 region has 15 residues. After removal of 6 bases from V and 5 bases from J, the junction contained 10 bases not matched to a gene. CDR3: CASSVTTGNHQPQHF. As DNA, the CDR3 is TGTGCCAGCAGCGTTACGACAGGGAATCATCAGCCCCAGCATTTT.

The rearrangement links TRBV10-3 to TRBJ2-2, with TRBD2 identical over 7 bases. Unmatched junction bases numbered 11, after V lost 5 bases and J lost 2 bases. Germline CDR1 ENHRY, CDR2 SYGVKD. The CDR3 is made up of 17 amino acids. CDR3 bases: TGTGCCATCAGTTCGATAAACCCTAGCGGTAACACCGGGGAGCTGTTTTTT. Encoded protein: CAISSINPSGNTGELFF.

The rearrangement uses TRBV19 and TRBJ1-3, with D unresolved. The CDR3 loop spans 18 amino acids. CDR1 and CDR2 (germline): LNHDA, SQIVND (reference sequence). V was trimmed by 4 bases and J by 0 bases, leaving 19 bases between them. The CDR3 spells CASSRGNPSTSSGNTIYF. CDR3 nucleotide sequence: TGTGCCAGTAGTAGAGGGAACCCTTCGACCAGCTCTGGAAACACCATATATTTT.

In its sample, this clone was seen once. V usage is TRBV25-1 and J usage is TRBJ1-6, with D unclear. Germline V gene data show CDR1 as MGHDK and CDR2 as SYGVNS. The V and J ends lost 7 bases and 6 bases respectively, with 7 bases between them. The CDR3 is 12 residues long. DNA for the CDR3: TGTGCCAGCAAAGGGAGTAATTCACCCCTCCACTTT. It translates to CASKGSNSPLHF.

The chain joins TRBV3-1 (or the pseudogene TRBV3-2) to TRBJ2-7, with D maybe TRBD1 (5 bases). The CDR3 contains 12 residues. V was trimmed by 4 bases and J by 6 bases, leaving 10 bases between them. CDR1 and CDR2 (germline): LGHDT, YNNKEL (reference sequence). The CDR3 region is CASSPLGREQYF. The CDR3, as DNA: TGTGCCAGCAGCCCACTGGGGCGCGAGCAGTACTTC.

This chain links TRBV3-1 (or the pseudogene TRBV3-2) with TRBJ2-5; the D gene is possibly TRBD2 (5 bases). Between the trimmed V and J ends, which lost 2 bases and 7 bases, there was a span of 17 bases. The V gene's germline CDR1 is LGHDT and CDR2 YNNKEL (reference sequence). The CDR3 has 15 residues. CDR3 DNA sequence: TGTGCCAGCAGCCAACAGTCACTAGAGTTCGGGACCCAGTACTTC. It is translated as CASSQQSLEFGTQYF.

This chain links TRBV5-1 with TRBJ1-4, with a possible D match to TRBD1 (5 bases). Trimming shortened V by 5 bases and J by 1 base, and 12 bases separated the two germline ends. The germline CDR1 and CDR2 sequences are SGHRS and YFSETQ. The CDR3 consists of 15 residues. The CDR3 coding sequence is TGCGCCAGCAGTTCTACAGGTAGAACTAATGAAAAACTGTTTTTT. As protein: CASSSTGRTNEKLFF. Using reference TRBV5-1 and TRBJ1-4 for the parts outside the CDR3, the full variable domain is KAGVTQTPRYLIKTRGQQVTLSCSPISGHRSVSWYQQTPGQGLQFLFEYFSETQRNKGNFPGRFSGRQFSNSRSEMNVSTLELGDSALYLCASSSTGRTNEKLFFGSGTQLSVL.

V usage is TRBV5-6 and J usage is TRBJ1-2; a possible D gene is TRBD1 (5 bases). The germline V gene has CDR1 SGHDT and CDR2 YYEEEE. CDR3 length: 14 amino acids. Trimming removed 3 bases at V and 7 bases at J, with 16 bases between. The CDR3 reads CASSSWSGRGGYTF. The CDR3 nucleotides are TGTGCCAGCAGCTCGTGGTCGGGGCGGGGTGGCTACACCTTC.

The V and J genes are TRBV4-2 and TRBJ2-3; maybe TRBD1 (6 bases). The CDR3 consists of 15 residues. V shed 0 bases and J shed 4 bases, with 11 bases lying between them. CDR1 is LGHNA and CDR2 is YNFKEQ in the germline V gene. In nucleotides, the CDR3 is TGTGCCAGCAGCCAAGAAGGGGGACGAGCAGATACGCAGTATTTT. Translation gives CASSQEGGRADTQYF.

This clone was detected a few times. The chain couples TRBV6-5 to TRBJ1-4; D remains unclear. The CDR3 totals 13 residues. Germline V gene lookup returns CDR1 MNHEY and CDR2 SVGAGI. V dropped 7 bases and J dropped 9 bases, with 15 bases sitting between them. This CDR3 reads CASKKEGVKKLFF. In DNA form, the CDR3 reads TGTGCCAGCAAAAAGGAGGGTGTGAAAAAACTGTTTTTT.

In DNA, the CDR3 is TGTGCCAGCAGCCTGGAGGACAGCCTCTATGGCTACACCTTC. It codes for CASSLEDSLYGYTF. This chain links TRBV3-1 (or the pseudogene TRBV3-2) with TRBJ1-2; D perhaps matches TRBD1 (6 bases). Looked up from germline, CDR1 is LGHDT and CDR2 is YNNKEL (reference sequence). This CDR3 contains 14 residues. V lost 4 bases and J 4 bases, leaving 13 bases between the germline ends.

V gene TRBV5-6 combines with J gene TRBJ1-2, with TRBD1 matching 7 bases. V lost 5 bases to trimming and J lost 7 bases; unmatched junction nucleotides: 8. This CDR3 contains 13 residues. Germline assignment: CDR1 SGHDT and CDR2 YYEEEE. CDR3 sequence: CASSGTATGGYTF. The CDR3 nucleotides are TGTGCCAGCAGTGGGACAGCGACCGGTGGCTACACCTTC. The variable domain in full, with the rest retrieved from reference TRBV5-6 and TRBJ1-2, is DAGVTQSPTHLIKTRGQQVTLRCSPKSGHDTVSWYQQALGQGPQFIFQYYEEEERQRGNFPDRFSGHQFPNYSSELNVNALLLGDSALYLCASSGTATGGYTFGSGTRLTVV.

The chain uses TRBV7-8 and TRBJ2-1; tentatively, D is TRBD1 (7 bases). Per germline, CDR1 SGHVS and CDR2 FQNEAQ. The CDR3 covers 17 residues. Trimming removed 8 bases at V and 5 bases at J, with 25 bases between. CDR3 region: CASQRRQGGSRDNEQFF. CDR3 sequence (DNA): TGTGCCAGCCAACGTCGTCAGGGGGGATCAAGGGACAATGAGCAGTTCTTC.

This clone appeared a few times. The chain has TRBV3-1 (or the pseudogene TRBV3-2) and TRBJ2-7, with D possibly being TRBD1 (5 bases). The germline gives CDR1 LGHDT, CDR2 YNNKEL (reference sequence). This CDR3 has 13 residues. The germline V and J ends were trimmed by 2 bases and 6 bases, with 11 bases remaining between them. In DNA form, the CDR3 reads TGTGCCAGCAGCCAAAAGGGAACAGGCGAGCAGTACTTC. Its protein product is CASSQKGTGEQYF.